This entry features one T cell receptor (beta chain) sequence. What it binds is unknown. PCR employed 60 Vbeta and 13 Jbeta primers. Assay: immunoSEQ multiplex PCR; the TCRdb copy retains only in-frame clones and omits some. The sample includes about 120,000 clones, about 62% of them seen just once. These data come from a study of cytomegalovirus exposure and HLA in healthy donors. General study results and limits: There were reportedly fewer N-insertions in an Asian-associated ancestry cluster than the roughly 670-donor mean, in a later analysis. TCR beta V segments were, for the most part, productive about 87% or about 30% of the time in an earlier analysis.

Trimming left V 3 bases short and J 8 bases short, with 17 bases between. The CDR3 is 14 residues long. Per germline, CDR1 SGHRS and CDR2 YFSETQ. This receptor was obtained from a woman in her 40s in good health and CMV-seropositive. Sequencing input: PBMCs. This chain links TRBV5-1 with TRBJ1-2, with D unclear. CDR3 in DNA: TGCGCCAGCAGCTGGGGAGAGGGAGAGTACGGCTACACCTTC. It codes for CASSWGEGEYGYTF.